This is a list of T cell receptor beta chains from one sample in a study of identifying expanded T cells in peripheral blood. Produced via immunoSEQ multiplex PCR; TCRdb's table is partial and in-frame only. Among around 120,000 clones listed, roughly 91% were seen once. Sequencing was done on a sample of blood. These receptors were obtained from a person between 18 and 75 years old in good health. Both conserved end residues are part of each CDR3. A D gene is named only where the DNA matches it firmly. A clone size is listed for some rows: how often the clone was seen (once, few, many), or a class if it is expanded.

V	size	J	D	DNA	CDR3
TRBV6-6	.	TRBJ2-7	TRBD1	TGTGCCAGCAGTCCCGGACAGGGGCAGTACTTC	CASSPGQGQYF
TRBV5-6	.	TRBJ1-6	.	TGTGCCAGCAGCTTGGTTTCCTCACCCCTCCACTTT	CASSLVSSPLHF
TRBV7-2	.	TRBJ2-1	TRBD1	TGTGCCAGCAGCTCGGGACAGGGGTTTTGGAATGAGCAGTTCTTC	CASSSGQGFWNEQFF
TRBV18	once	TRBJ1-2	TRBD1	TGTGCCAGCTCCCAGGGACAGTCGGAGTATGGCTACACCTTC	CASSQGQSEYGYTF
TRBV6-1	.	TRBJ1-1	.	TGTGCCAGCAGTGGTCCAGGGATCACTGAAGCTTTCTTT	CASSGPGITEAFF
TRBV28	.	TRBJ2-1	TRBD2	TGTGCCAGCAGTCCGAGCGGGGGGTTCTACAATGAGCAGTTCTTC	CASSPSGGFYNEQFF
TRBV4-3	.	TRBJ2-4	.	TGCGCCAGCAGCCAAGGTTTGGTGGAAGTGGCCAAAAACATTCAGTACTTC	CASSQGLVEVAKNIQYF
TRBV7-2	.	TRBJ1-2	.	TGTGCCAGCAGCTTAGGCAGGGGTTATGGCTACACCTTC	CASSLGRGYGYTF
TRBV7-9	.	TRBJ1-2	TRBD1	TGTGCCAGCAGCTTAGGCAGGGGGCCTTATGGCTACACCTTC	CASSLGRGPYGYTF
TRBV19	.	TRBJ1-6	.	TGTGCCAGTACCAGAGATTTCATGAGCTCCTATAATTCACCCCTCCACTTT	CASTRDFMSSYNSPLHF
TRBV28	.	TRBJ2-5	TRBD1	TGTGCCAGCAGTCGGACAGGGAGAGAGGAGACCCAGTACTTC	CASSRTGREETQYF
TRBV7-6	.	TRBJ2-1	TRBD2	TGTGCCAGCAGCCGATATACTGGGGATACTAGCGGGGGTAGGTCCTACAATGAGCAGTTCTTC	CASSRYTGDTSGGRSYNEQFF
TRBV5-6	.	TRBJ2-7	TRBD2	TGTGCCAGCAGCTTCCCGGGGACTAGCGGGGGGTTATACGAGCAGTACTTC	CASSFPGTSGGLYEQYF
TRBV18	.	TRBJ2-1	TRBD1	TGTGCCAGCTCACCACCGACAGGGGATGAGCAGTTCTTC	CASSPPTGDEQFF
TRBV4-3	.	TRBJ2-7	.	TGCGCCAGCAGCCAAGATATCAGTTTTACCCACCAGTACTTC	CASSQDISFTHQYF
TRBV15	.	TRBJ1-2	TRBD1	TGTGCCACCAGGGGGGGGGTCGGACAGGGGAAGGACTATGGCTACACCTTC	CATRGGVGQGKDYGYTF
TRBV5-6	.	TRBJ2-1	TRBD2	TGTGCCAGCAGCTTTCCTAGCGGGGGGCCGTCCTACAATGAGCAGTTCTTC	CASSFPSGGPSYNEQFF
TRBV19	.	TRBJ2-1	TRBD2	TGTGCCAGTAGTATAGGGTACAGTATAGGGAGGGATGAGCAGTTCTTC	CASSIGYSIGRDEQFF
TRBV7-9	.	TRBJ1-4	TRBD1	TGTGCCAGCAGCTCGCCGGGACAGGGTGTCGAAAAACTGTTTTTT	CASSSPGQGVEKLFF
TRBV10-3	.	TRBJ2-7	.	TGTGCCATCAGTGGGACAGAGCGCTACGAGCAGTACTTC	CAISGTERYEQYF